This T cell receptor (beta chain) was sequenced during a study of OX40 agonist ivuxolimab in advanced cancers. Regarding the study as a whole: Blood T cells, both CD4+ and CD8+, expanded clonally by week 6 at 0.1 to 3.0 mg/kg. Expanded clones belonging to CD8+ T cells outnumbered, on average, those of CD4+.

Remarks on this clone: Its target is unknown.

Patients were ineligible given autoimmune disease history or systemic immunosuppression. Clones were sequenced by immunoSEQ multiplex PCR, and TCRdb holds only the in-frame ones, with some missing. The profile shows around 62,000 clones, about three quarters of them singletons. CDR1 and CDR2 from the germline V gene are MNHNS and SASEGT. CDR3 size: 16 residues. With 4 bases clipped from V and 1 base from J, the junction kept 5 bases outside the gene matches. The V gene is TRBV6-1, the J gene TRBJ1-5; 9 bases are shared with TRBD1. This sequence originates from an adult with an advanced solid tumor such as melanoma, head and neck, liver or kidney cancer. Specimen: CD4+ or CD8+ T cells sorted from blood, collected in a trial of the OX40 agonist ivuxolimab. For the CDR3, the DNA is TGTGCCAGCAGTGGTTACAGGGGGCAAAGCAATCAGCCCCAGCATTTT. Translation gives CASSGYRGQSNQPQHF.